The 5 T cell receptor beta chains in this list originate from one sample, sequenced in a study of OX40 agonist ivuxolimab in advanced cancers. Clones were read by immunoSEQ multiplex PCR, and TCRdb kept only the in-frame ones, dropping some. The sample lists around 43,000 clones, around 92% occurring once. The sequenced sample was CD4+ or CD8+ T cells sorted from blood, obtained in a trial of the OX40 agonist ivuxolimab. The source is an adult with an advanced solid tumor such as melanoma, head and neck, liver or kidney cancer.

V and J are TRBV28 and TRBJ2-1, with TRBD2 matching 7 bases. V dropped 11 bases and J dropped 9; count of bases not matched to a gene: 13. Germline lookup yields CDR1 MDHEN and CDR2 SYDVKM. This CDR3 is built from 13 residues. The chain's CDR3 is CAGQGGGVGEQFF. Written as DNA, the CDR3 is TGTGCCGGCCAAGGCGGGGGAGTTGGTGAGCAGTTCTTC.

The CDR3 here is CASSVGTADTQYF. The CDR3 DNA reads as TGTGCCAGCAGCGTAGGGACGGCGGATACGCAGTATTTT. The chain joins TRBV9 to TRBJ2-3; D gene uncertain. V was trimmed by 0 bases and J by 6 bases, leaving 8 bases between them. The germline V gene has CDR1 SGDLS and CDR2 YYNGEE. This CDR3 is 13 amino acids long.

As concerns this clone: Other DNA sequences in the sample encode the same CDR3. The V call is TRBV27, the J call TRBJ1-3; unclear D gene. Trimming took 0 bases from V and 4 from J, leaving 4 bases between them. The germline V gene encodes CDR1 MNHEY and CDR2 SMNVEV (reference sequence). CDR3 length equals 13 residues. CDR3 loop: CASSLSRGNTIYF. DNA of the CDR3: TGTGCCAGCAGTTTATCGAGGGGAAACACCATATATTTT.

The rearrangement uses TRBV4-1 and TRBJ2-1; unclear D gene. The V gene lost 0 bases and the J gene lost 2 bases, with 11 bases spanning the gap. The germline CDR1 and CDR2 sequences are MGHRA and YSYEKL. CDR3 length: 16 amino acids. The CDR3 bases are TGCGCCAGCAGCCAAGAGGGCAGAAACACCTACAATGAGCAGTTCTTC. This codes for CASSQEGRNTYNEQFF.

The chain is built from TRBV9 and TRBJ2-1; no clear D. Trimming removed 5 bases from V and 8 bases from J, with 5 bases in between. Germline CDR1 SGDLS, CDR2 YYNGEE. The CDR3 spans 10 residues. Here the CDR3 DNA reads TGTGCCAGCAGAGAAGATGAGCAGTTCTTC. This codes for CASREDEQFF.